This TCR beta chain was identified in a study of early T cells in non-severe SARS-CoV-2 infection. About the research overall: The input, bulk RNA from unsorted whole blood, was sequenced, and chains were unpaired.

Individual cDNA molecules received unique molecular identifiers. TCRdb reprocessed the 5' RACE reads with MiXCR, giving one entry per CDR3 protein. The sample contains 90,000 to 130,000 distinct CDR3 sequences, 12% of which appear only once. Study-wide points: Comparison of clonotypes with VDJdb favored anti-spike CD8 responses while missing private and CD4 specificities.

Turning to this clonotype: Its antigen remains unknown.

Sequencing was carried out using whole blood. This TCR was sampled from an adult who was a healthcare worker with PCR-confirmed SARS-CoV-2 infection or an uninfected control (not recorded which).

CDR3 region: CASSPVPGQGYGYTF. As DNA, the CDR3 is TGTGCCAGCAGCCCGGTCCCGGGACAGGGATATGGCTACACCTTC. The rearrangement joins TRBV5-6 to TRBJ1-2; 9 bases align to TRBD1. The CDR3 runs to 15 residues. Germline values: CDR1 SGHDT, CDR2 YYEEEE. Germline trimming cut 4 bases from V and 5 bases from J; bases unmatched to any gene: 9.